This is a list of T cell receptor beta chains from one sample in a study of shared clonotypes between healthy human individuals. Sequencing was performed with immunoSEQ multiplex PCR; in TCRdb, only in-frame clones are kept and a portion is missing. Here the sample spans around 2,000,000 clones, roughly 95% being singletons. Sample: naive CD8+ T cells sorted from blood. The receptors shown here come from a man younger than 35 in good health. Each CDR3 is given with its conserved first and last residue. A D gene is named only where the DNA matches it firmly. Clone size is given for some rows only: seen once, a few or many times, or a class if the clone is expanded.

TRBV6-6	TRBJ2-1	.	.	TGTGCCAGCCGAGCCTCCTTTTCCCCAGGAGACAATGAGCAGTTCTTC	CASRASFSPGDNEQFF
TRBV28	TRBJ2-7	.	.	TGTGCCAGCAGTTTAGGGGTTCGTGACGACGAGCAGTACTTC	CASSLGVRDDEQYF
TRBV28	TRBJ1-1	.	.	TGTGCCAGCAGTTTAACAGTTATGAACACTGAAGCTTTCTTT	CASSLTVMNTEAFF
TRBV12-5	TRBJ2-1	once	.	TGTGCTAGTGGTCCCCGACCGAATGAGCAGTTCTTC	CASGPRPNEQFF
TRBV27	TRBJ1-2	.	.	TGTGCCAGCAGTCCCGGAGAGGGGTGGCCCTATGGCTACACCTTC	CASSPGEGWPYGYTF
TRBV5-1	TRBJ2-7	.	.	TGCGCCAGCAGCTTGGATGGGGGCGGCTACGAGCAGTACTTC	CASSLDGGGYEQYF
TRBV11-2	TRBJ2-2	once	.	TGTGCCAGCAGCCCCCAGGTTGGTTTTGGCACCGGGGAGCTGTTTTTT	CASSPQVGFGTGELFF
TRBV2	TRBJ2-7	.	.	TGTGCCAGCAGGACGGCAGGAAACTACGAGCAGTACTTC	CASRTAGNYEQYF
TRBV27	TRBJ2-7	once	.	TGTGCCAGCAGTTTCCGTCCTCCCAGGGACTCCTACGAGCAGTACTTC	CASSFRPPRDSYEQYF
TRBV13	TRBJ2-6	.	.	TGTGCCAGCAGCTTGCGGGGGCCTGGGGCCAACGTCCTGACTTTC	CASSLRGPGANVLTF
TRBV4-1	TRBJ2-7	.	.	TGCGCCAGCAGCCAAGTTCCAGGCGTGGACGAGCAGTACTTC	CASSQVPGVDEQYF
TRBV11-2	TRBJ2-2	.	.	TGTGCCAGCAGCTTATATGGGAATACCGGGGAGCTGTTTTTT	CASSLYGNTGELFF
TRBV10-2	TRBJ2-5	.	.	TGCGCCAGCAGTGAGGCAGAGACCCAGTACTTC	CASSEAETQYF
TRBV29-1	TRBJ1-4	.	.	TGCAGCGTTGAGGGGCAGGAGAATGAAAAACTGTTTTTT	CSVEGQENEKLFF
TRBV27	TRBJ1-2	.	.	TGTGCCAGCAGTTTAACGGGGGAAGGATATGGCTACACCTTC	CASSLTGEGYGYTF
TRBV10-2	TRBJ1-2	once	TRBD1	TGCGCCAGCAGTGAGTCCCCAGGGACAGGGAACTATGGCTACACCTTC	CASSESPGTGNYGYTF
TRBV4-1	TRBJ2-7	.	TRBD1	TGCGCCAGCAGCCACATCACAGGGGGAGGCTACGAGCAGTACTTC	CASSHITGGGYEQYF
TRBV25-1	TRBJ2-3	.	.	TGTGCCACCTCTCTAGTGGTCACAGATACGCAGTATTTT	CATSLVVTDTQYF
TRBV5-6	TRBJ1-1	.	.	TGTGCCAGCCACTCCGGGGTCACTGAAGCTTTCTTT	CASHSGVTEAFF
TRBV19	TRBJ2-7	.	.	TGTGCCAGTAGTATAGATCTGGGGGTCGAGCAGTACTTC	CASSIDLGVEQYF
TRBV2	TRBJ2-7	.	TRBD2	TGTGCCAGCAGTGAAGATAGCGGGGTAGGCTACGAGCAGTACTTC	CASSEDSGVGYEQYF
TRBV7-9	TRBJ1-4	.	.	TGTGCCAGCAGCTTGTTGTTGGGGCCCAATGAAAAACTGTTTTTT	CASSLLLGPNEKLFF
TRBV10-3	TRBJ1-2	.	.	TGTGCCATCAGTGAGGCGAAGGGACGGTCAGATGGCTACACCTTC	CAISEAKGRSDGYTF
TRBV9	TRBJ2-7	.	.	TGTGCCAGCAGCGTAGGATCCGGGATGGGCTCCTACGAGCAGTACTTC	CASSVGSGMGSYEQYF
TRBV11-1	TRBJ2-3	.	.	TGTGCCAGCAGCTTTTCCGGGTACACAGATACGCAGTATTTT	CASSFSGYTDTQYF
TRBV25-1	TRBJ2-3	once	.	TGTGCCAGCAGTATTGGTCGATGGGATACGCAGTATTTT	CASSIGRWDTQYF
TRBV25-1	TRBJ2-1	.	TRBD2	TGTGCCAGCAGTGTCGGACTAGCCAATGAGCAGTTCTTC	CASSVGLANEQFF